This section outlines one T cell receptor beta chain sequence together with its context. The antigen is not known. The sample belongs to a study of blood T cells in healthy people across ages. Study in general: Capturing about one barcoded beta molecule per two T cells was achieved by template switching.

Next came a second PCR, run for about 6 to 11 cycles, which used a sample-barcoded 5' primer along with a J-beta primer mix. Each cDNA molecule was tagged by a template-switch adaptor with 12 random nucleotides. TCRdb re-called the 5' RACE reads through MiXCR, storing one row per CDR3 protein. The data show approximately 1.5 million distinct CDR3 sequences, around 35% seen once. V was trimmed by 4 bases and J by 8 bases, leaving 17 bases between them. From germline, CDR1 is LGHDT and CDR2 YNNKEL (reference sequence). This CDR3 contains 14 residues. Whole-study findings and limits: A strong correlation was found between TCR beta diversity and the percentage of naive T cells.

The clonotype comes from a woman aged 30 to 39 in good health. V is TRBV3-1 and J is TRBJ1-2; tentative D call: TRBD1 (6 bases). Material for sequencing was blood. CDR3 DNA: TGTGCCAGCAGCCCGCGTGGGGGGGCATCGGGCTACACCTTC. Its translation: CASSPRGGASGYTF.